Listed below are T cell receptor beta chains from one sample, sequenced in a study. TCRdb re-called the 5' RACE reads through MiXCR, storing one row per CDR3 protein. In the table there are under 45,000 distinct CDR3 sequences, about 20% of which are singletons. Sequences were obtained from Tregs sorted from blood. These receptors were obtained from a female donor with breast cancer. CDR3s include the opening cysteine and the closing phenylalanine or tryptophan. D genes are given only for firm matches. The size entry is marked missing in some rows and otherwise reads once, few, many or a size class.

V: TRBV12-3/TRBV12-4; D: TRBD1; size: few; J: TRBJ2-7; DNA: TGTGCCAGCAGTCCCCCCGGCGGACAGGTATCCTCCTACGAGCAGTACTTC; CDR3: CASSPPGGQVSSYEQYF
V: TRBV5-1; D: TRBD1; size: few; J: TRBJ1-4; DNA: TGCGCCAGCAGCTCCGGACAGGGGATTAATGAAAAACTGTTTTTT; CDR3: CASSSGQGINEKLFF
V: TRBV12-3/TRBV12-4; D: TRBD1; size: many; J: TRBJ2-1; DNA: TGTGCCAGCAGTTTGCAGGGGGCGACGTGGGATGAGCAGTTCTTC; CDR3: CASSLQGATWDEQFF
V: TRBV7-3; D: -; size: few; J: TRBJ2-5; DNA: TGTGCCAGCAGCTTAGGAGCAGGGGCGCGAGAGACCCAGTACTTC; CDR3: CASSLGAGARETQYF
V: TRBV4-1; D: TRBD2; size: -; J: TRBJ2-7; DNA: TGCGCCAGCAGCCCATCTTTACTAGCGAGGCGTATCCACGAGCAGTACTTC; CDR3: CASSPSLLARRIHEQYF
V: TRBV19; D: TRBD2; size: many; J: TRBJ2-7; DNA: TGTGCCAGTGGCCGGACTAGCGGGAGCGAGCAGTACTTC; CDR3: CASGRTSGSEQYF
V: TRBV12-3/TRBV12-4; D: TRBD1; size: once; J: TRBJ1-3; DNA: TGTGCCAGCAGTACCGGGACAGGCCTTGGAAACACCATATATTTT; CDR3: CASSTGTGLGNTIYF
V: TRBV4-1; D: TRBD2; size: few; J: TRBJ2-4; DNA: TGCGCCAGCAGCCAAGATCAGCCTAGCGGGATGTCCAAAAACATTCAGTACTTC; CDR3: CASSQDQPSGMSKNIQYF
V: TRBV18; D: -; size: many; J: TRBJ2-3; DNA: TGTGCCAGCTCATCGAGGGACCCGAGCAGAGATACGCAGTATTTT; CDR3: CASSSRDPSRDTQYF
V: TRBV3-1; D: TRBD2; size: -; J: TRBJ2-1; DNA: TGTGCCAGCAGCCCGGGACTAGCGGGAGGAGCCTACAATGAGCAGTTCTTC; CDR3: CASSPGLAGGAYNEQFF
V: TRBV20-1; D: TRBD2; size: many; J: TRBJ2-3; DNA: TGCAGTGCGTCCAGGTCGACAGCCACTAGCGGGGGCACAGATACGCAGTATTTT; CDR3: CSASRSTATSGGTDTQYF
V: TRBV5-1; D: TRBD1; size: many; J: TRBJ2-5; DNA: TGCGCCAGCAGCCACGGACAGGGGGCGCGGATTAATGAAGAGACCCAGTACTTC; CDR3: CASSHGQGARINEETQYF
V: TRBV6-5; D: -; size: many; J: TRBJ1-5; DNA: TGTGCCAGCAGTTACCCGGACCGTTTGGGTCAGCCCCAGCATTTT; CDR3: CASSYPDRLGQPQHF
V: TRBV27; D: TRBD1; size: few; J: TRBJ2-5; DNA: TGTGCCAGCAGTAAGGGACAGGGGGCGACGGAGACCCAGTACTTC; CDR3: CASSKGQGATETQYF
V: TRBV7-9; D: TRBD2; size: many; J: TRBJ2-3; DNA: TGTGCCAGCAGCCATACGACTAGCGGGGCGGCAGATACGCAGTATTTT; CDR3: CASSHTTSGAADTQYF
V: TRBV20-1; D: TRBD1; size: few; J: TRBJ1-2; DNA: TGCAGTGGCACGGACAGGGACAACTATGGCTACACCTTC; CDR3: CSGTDRDNYGYTF
V: TRBV28; D: -; size: -; J: TRBJ1-5; DNA: TGTGCCAGCAAAGATTTGGGATTCAATAGCAATCAGCCCCAGCATTTT; CDR3: CASKDLGFNSNQPQHF
V: TRBV5-1; D: TRBD1; size: -; J: TRBJ1-2; DNA: TGCGCCAGCAGCTGGGACCGGACAGGGACCTATGGCTACACCTTC; CDR3: CASSWDRTGTYGYTF
V: TRBV28; D: -; size: -; J: TRBJ1-2; DNA: TGTGCCAGCAGCACGCGAGGGGTCTATGGCTACACCTTC; CDR3: CASSTRGVYGYTF
V: TRBV11-1; D: -; size: -; J: TRBJ2-1; DNA: TGTGCCAGCAGCTTATTTAGAAGCCATGAGCAGTTCTTC; CDR3: CASSLFRSHEQFF
V: TRBV5-5; D: TRBD2; size: -; J: TRBJ2-5; DNA: TGTGCCGGCAGCCAGGACGGGGGGGAGTCAGAGACCCAGTACTTC; CDR3: CAGSQDGGESETQYF
V: TRBV20-1; D: TRBD1; size: many; J: TRBJ2-7; DNA: TGCAGTGCTAGAGATCTGCGACAGGGAACCTACGAGCAGTACTTC; CDR3: CSARDLRQGTYEQYF
V: TRBV7-9; D: TRBD1; size: few; J: TRBJ1-1; DNA: TGTGCCAGCAGCTTAGGGGACAGGGGGAACACTGAAGCTTTCTTT; CDR3: CASSLGDRGNTEAFF
V: TRBV9; D: -; size: many; J: TRBJ2-3; DNA: TGTGCCAGCAGCGTAGGGGTTACGGCCCGGGATACGCAGTATTTT; CDR3: CASSVGVTARDTQYF
V: TRBV20-1; D: TRBD2; size: -; J: TRBJ2-5; DNA: TGCAGTGCTTCTCTAGCGGGTCAAGAGACCCAGTACTTC; CDR3: CSASLAGQETQYF
V: TRBV27; D: -; size: -; J: TRBJ2-1; DNA: TGTGCCAGCAGCCCCAGGACATACAATGAGCAGTTCTTC; CDR3: CASSPRTYNEQFF
V: TRBV6-5; D: -; size: few; J: TRBJ1-2; DNA: TGTGCCAGCAGTACCCGCGGAGGGAAGGATGGCTACACCTTC; CDR3: CASSTRGGKDGYTF
V: TRBV9; D: TRBD1; size: -; J: TRBJ2-1; DNA: TGTGCCAACAGCGCTAGACAGGGGAGGTCCTACAATGAGCAGTTCTTC; CDR3: CANSARQGRSYNEQFF
V: TRBV20-1; D: TRBD1; size: many; J: TRBJ1-4; DNA: TGCAGTGCTAGAGATCGGGCAGGGGGTGAAAAACTGTTTTTT; CDR3: CSARDRAGGEKLFF
V: TRBV11-2; D: TRBD2; size: many; J: TRBJ2-7; DNA: TGTGCCAGCAGCCTCGCGCTAGCGGGGGACTACGAGCAGTACTTC; CDR3: CASSLALAGDYEQYF
V: TRBV19; D: -; size: few; J: TRBJ2-3; DNA: TGTGCCAGTAGACAGGACCTACGGTCGGATACGCAGTATTTT; CDR3: CASRQDLRSDTQYF
V: TRBV27; D: -; size: -; J: TRBJ2-7; DNA: TGTGCCAGCAGTTTAGTCGGGACAGCGGGCTTATACGAGCAGTACTTC; CDR3: CASSLVGTAGLYEQYF
V: TRBV10-2; D: -; size: -; J: TRBJ2-1; DNA: TGCGCCAGCAGTGGACGGAGAAACAATGAGCAGTTCTTC; CDR3: CASSGRRNNEQFF
V: TRBV7-3; D: TRBD1; size: many; J: TRBJ2-5; DNA: TGTGCCAGCAGCCGACAGGGGAACCGCCAAGAGACCCAGTACTTC; CDR3: CASSRQGNRQETQYF
V: TRBV7-6; D: TRBD2; size: -; J: TRBJ2-1; DNA: TGTGCCAGCAGCTTAGAAATCCCGCTAGCGGGGGGCAATGAGCAGTTCTTC; CDR3: CASSLEIPLAGGNEQFF
V: TRBV7-2; D: TRBD2; size: -; J: TRBJ2-1; DNA: TGTGCCAGCAGCTCAAGACTAGCAGACAGCTCCTACAATGAGCAGTTCTTC; CDR3: CASSSRLADSSYNEQFF
V: TRBV27; D: -; size: few; J: TRBJ2-7; DNA: TGTGCCAGCAGTTTAGGCGGACCCAGATACGAGCAGTACTTC; CDR3: CASSLGGPRYEQYF
V: TRBV27; D: -; size: -; J: TRBJ2-7; DNA: TGTGCCACCAGATGGCGGGGTAACTACGAGCAGTACTTC; CDR3: CATRWRGNYEQYF
V: TRBV12-3/TRBV12-4; D: -; size: -; J: TRBJ2-7; DNA: TGTGCCAGCAGTTCGTATCTATACGAGCAGTACTTC; CDR3: CASSSYLYEQYF
V: TRBV7-3; D: -; size: few; J: TRBJ2-7; DNA: TGTGCCAGCAGCTTATGGGTAGGGAACGAGCAGTACTTC; CDR3: CASSLWVGNEQYF
V: TRBV5-1; D: -; size: many; J: TRBJ2-3; DNA: TGCGCCAGCAGCTTGGAAGGGGATTGGACAGATACGCAGTATTTT; CDR3: CASSLEGDWTDTQYF
V: TRBV7-9; D: -; size: -; J: TRBJ1-1; DNA: TGTGCCGGCAGCTTAGCCAGGGTGCAAACTGAAGCTTTCTTT; CDR3: CAGSLARVQTEAFF
V: TRBV5-1; D: -; size: -; J: TRBJ2-7; DNA: TGCGCCAGCAGCCCGCAGGGGGGTCTCTACGAGCAGTACTTC; CDR3: CASSPQGGLYEQYF
V: TRBV2; D: -; size: -; J: TRBJ2-3; DNA: TGTGCCAGCAGTGAACTAGAGGTAGATACGCAGTGTTTT; CDR3: CASSELEVDTQCF
V: TRBV20-1; D: TRBD2; size: few; J: TRBJ2-2; DNA: TGCAGTGCTATAGCATGGGGACTAGCGGGAGGGCCGGGCACCGGGGAGCTGTTTTTT; CDR3: CSAIAWGLAGGPGTGELFF
V: TRBV5-1; D: -; size: many; J: TRBJ2-5; DNA: TGCGCCAGCAGCTTGGGCGGGGTCCCAGAGACCCAGTACTTC; CDR3: CASSLGGVPETQYF
V: TRBV5-4; D: -; size: -; J: TRBJ2-7; DNA: TGTGCCAGCAGCGGCGGGACCTACGAGCAGTACTTC; CDR3: CASSGGTYEQYF
V: TRBV9; D: TRBD2; size: few; J: TRBJ2-7; DNA: TGTGCCAGCAGCGTAGGAGCGGGAGACTCCTACGAGCAGTACTTC; CDR3: CASSVGAGDSYEQYF
V: TRBV4-1; D: -; size: many; J: TRBJ1-1; DNA: TGCGCCAGCAGCCAAGATGGGGAGGGGATTGGAACTGAAGCTTTCTTT; CDR3: CASSQDGEGIGTEAFF
V: TRBV27; D: TRBD1; size: few; J: TRBJ1-5; DNA: TGTGCCAGCAGTTTATCGGCGGGACAGGGTAGCAATCAGCCCCAGCATTTT; CDR3: CASSLSAGQGSNQPQHF
V: TRBV7-3; D: -; size: many; J: TRBJ2-2; DNA: TGTGCCAGCAGCTTAACCTCTCATGCCGGGGAGCTGTTTTTT; CDR3: CASSLTSHAGELFF
V: TRBV29-1; D: -; size: -; J: TRBJ2-7; DNA: TGCAGCGTTACCATCCGAGACTACGAGCAGTACTTC; CDR3: CSVTIRDYEQYF
V: TRBV3-1; D: -; size: -; J: TRBJ2-2; DNA: TGTGCCAGCAGCCAAGCGATGGCTACCGGGGAGCTGTTTTTT; CDR3: CASSQAMATGELFF
V: TRBV6-2/TRBV6-3; D: TRBD1; size: -; J: TRBJ2-7; DNA: TGTGCCAGCACCTACGGTCAGGGGGCGCGATACGAGCAGTACTTC; CDR3: CASTYGQGARYEQYF
V: TRBV9; D: -; size: many; J: TRBJ2-7; DNA: TGTGCCAGCAGCGTAGAGCCCAGAGGGTCCTACGAGCAGTACTTC; CDR3: CASSVEPRGSYEQYF